The present TCR beta chain was sequenced within a study of blood T cell repertoires in COVID-19. Looking at the study overall: The United States, Italy and Spain provided the acute and convalescent COVID-19 samples. The cDNA or gDNA used as material had been derived from T cells, B-cell-depleted T cells, or PBMCs.

As handled by the study authors: Estimation of nucleated cell counts was performed using reference gene primer amplification. Method: immunoSEQ multiplex PCR; TCRdb's copy keeps in-frame clones and lacks some. The V and J calls and clone size were taken over from that table, and D and trimming were inferred from the DNA. This table holds 200,000 to 250,000 clones, 65% to 90% found once. The germline gives CDR1 SEHNR, CDR2 FQNEAQ (reference sequence). With V trimmed by 5 bases and J by 1 base, 3 bases remained unmatched. The CDR3 is made up of 16 amino acids. Only a few counts were recorded for this clone.

The sequencing input was peripheral blood. This sequence joins TRBV7-9 and TRBJ2-3, with TRBD2 identical over 13 bases. The TCR sequence derives from a woman in her forties or fifties with acute or convalescent COVID-19. CDR3: CASSTGTSGGTDTQYF. CDR3 nucleotide sequence: TGTGCCAGCAGCACTGGGACTAGCGGGGGCACAGATACGCAGTATTTT.